Given below is one T cell receptor (beta chain) in context. The antigen is not known. The source of the sample is a study of beta chain features in type 1 diabetes. Every bit of the isolated RNA underwent reverse transcription, so sequencing read expressed TCRB transcripts. Clones were read by immunoSEQ multiplex PCR, and TCRdb kept only the in-frame ones, dropping some. Counted here are a few hundred thousand clones, approximately 16% occurring once; the ten biggest clones make up approximately 0.086%. Study-level findings and limits: Type 1 diabetes patients had TCRB CDR3s that were shorter (moderately but significantly so) in all four CD4+ subsets.

V was shortened by 0 bases and J by 8 bases, with 11 bases between the two germline ends. This CDR3 region has 14 residues. Germline loops: CDR1 SGHTA, CDR2 FQGNSA. The sample comprised naive CD4+ T cells from blood. The TCR sequence derives from a young man with type 1 diabetes. This chain links TRBV7-2 with TRBJ2-1, with a weak D call TRBD1 (6 bases). The DNA for the CDR3 is TGTGCCAGCAGCTTAGCGACAGGTTCAGATGAGCAGTTCTTC. This encodes CASSLATGSDEQFF.